This entry describes one T cell receptor (beta chain). Antigen specificity is unknown. The sample belongs to a study of shared clonotypes between healthy human individuals. Notes on the study in general: It was the few donors that limited the genetic and exposure-history diversity represented.

Germline values: CDR1 ENHRY, CDR2 SYGVKD. Trimming stripped 3 bases from V and 3 bases from J, with 8 bases between. CDR3 length equals 14 residues. The input for sorted-subset replicate PCRs was approximately 200 ng DNA, approximately 30,000 T cell genomes. Profiled with immunoSEQ multiplex PCR; TCRdb holds only in-frame clones, not every one. The table records roughly 1,500,000 clones, approximately 98.5% of them present only once. The origin of this receptor is a man aged 25-45 years in good health. Sequencing was done on a sample of naive CD4+ T cells sorted from blood. Noted subset: CD45RA+ positively selected. The chain couples TRBV10-3 to TRBJ2-2; D may be TRBD1 (6 bases). CDR3 DNA sequence: TGTGCCATCAGTGAACAGGGAGACACCGGGGAGCTGTTTTTT. Its translation: CAISEQGDTGELFF.